This TCR beta chain was identified during a study of human T cells and chemical hapten exposure. Across the whole study: Patch tests delivered 0.01% DPC to the upper back and were evaluated at 6 days.

The CDR3 loop spans 15 amino acids. Germline V gene sequence: CDR1 LGHNA, CDR2 YNFKEQ. J was trimmed by 6 bases and V by 3 bases; bases with no gene match: 7. This clonotype was observed a few times. The antigen remains unidentified. A single record per CDR3 protein comes from TCRdb applying MiXCR to the RACE reads. The sample includes around 82,000 distinct CDR3 sequences, 5% to 8.5% of them seen just once. Study results and limitations: The count of PT1 expanded TCRs correlated positively with patch test score. Expanded TCRs made up significantly more big CDR3 similarity clusters than controls did.

Time point denoted: patch test 2, 6 weeks after DPC sensitization. Indicated treatment: therapeutic diphenylcyclopropenone sensitization with weekly scalp DPC. The clonotype comes from a young woman with alopecia areata. Some clones in this sample may be carry-over from other donors' samples. This specimen consisted of whole blood, obtained in connection with sensitization to the hapten diphenylcyclopropenone (DPC). V gene TRBV4-2 combines with J gene TRBJ1-2, with 10 positions matching TRBD1. In DNA, the CDR3 is TGTGCCAGCAGCCATTCCGGGACAGGGGACAATGGCTACACCTTC. It is translated as CASSHSGTGDNGYTF.